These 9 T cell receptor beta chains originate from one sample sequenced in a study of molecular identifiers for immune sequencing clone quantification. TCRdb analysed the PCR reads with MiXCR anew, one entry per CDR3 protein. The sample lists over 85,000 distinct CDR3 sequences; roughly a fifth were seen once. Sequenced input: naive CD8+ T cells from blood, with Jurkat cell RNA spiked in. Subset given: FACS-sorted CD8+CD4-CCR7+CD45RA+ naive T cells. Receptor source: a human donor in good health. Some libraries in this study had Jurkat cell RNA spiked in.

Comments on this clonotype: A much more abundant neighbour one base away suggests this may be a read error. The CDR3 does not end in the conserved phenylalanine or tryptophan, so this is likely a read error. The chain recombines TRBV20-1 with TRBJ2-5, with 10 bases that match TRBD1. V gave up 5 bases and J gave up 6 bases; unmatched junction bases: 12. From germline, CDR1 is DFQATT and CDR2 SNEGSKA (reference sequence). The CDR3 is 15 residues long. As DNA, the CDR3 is TGCAGTGCTGCCCCCGGGACAGGGGCCCGGAAGACCCAGTACTCC. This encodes CSAAPGTGARKTQYS.

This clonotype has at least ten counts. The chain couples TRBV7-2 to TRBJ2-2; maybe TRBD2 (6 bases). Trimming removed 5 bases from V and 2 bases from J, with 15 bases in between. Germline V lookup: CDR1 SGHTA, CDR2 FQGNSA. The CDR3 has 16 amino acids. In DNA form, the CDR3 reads TGTGCCAGCAGCCCTAGTGGAGGGTTTAACACCGGGGAGCTGTTTTTT. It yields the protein CASSPSGGFNTGELFF.

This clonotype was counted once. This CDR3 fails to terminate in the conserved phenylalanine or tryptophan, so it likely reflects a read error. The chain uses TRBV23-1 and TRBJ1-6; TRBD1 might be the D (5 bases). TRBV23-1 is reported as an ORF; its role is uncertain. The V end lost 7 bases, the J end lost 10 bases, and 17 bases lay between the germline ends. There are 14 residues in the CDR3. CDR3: CASIVSPRESPLHS. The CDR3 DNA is TGCGCCAGCATCGTGAGCCCCAGGGAGTCACCCCTCCACTCT.

CDR3 coding DNA: TGTGCCAGTAGTACCAGGACAGGGGTATATAGCAATCAGCCCCAGCATTTT. It is translated as CASSTRTGVYSNQPQHF. The chain recombines TRBV19 with TRBJ1-5, with 9 bases fitting TRBD1. CDR1 and CDR2 from the germline V gene are LNHDA and SQIVND (reference sequence). The V segment lost 4 bases and the J segment 0 bases; nucleotides outside the gene matches: 7. This CDR3 spans 17 amino acids. The whole variable domain, remainder taken from reference TRBV19 and TRBJ1-5, is DGGITQSPKYLFRKEGQNVTLSCEQNLNHDAMYWYRQDPGQGLRLIYYSQIVNDFQKGDIAEGYSVSREKKESFPLTVTSAQKNPTAFYLCASSTRTGVYSNQPQHFGDGTRLSIL.

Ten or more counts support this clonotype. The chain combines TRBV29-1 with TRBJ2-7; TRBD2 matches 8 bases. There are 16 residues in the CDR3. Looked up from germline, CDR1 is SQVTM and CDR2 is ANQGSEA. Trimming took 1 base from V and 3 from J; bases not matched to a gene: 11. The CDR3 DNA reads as TGCAGCGTTGAAGGCTCCCGGGAGGGGCAGATCTACGAGCAGTACTTC. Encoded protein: CSVEGSREGQIYEQYF.

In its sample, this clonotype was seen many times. The CDR3 is CASRSPGGNKSYEQYF. In DNA, the CDR3 is TGTGCCAGCAGGTCCCCCGGGGGAAATAAATCCTACGAGCAGTACTTC. The V call is TRBV11-2, the J call TRBJ2-7; D may be TRBD2 (6 bases). Trimming cost V 6 bases and J 1 base, with 19 bases left between them. Germline V gene lookup returns CDR1 SGHAT and CDR2 FQNNGV. This CDR3 is 16 amino acids long.

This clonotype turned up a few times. The CDR3 nucleotides are TGTGCCAGCAGCCCACGCCTCGGTGGTAGCGGGACCAATGAGCAGTTCTTC. Its protein product is CASSPRLGGSGTNEQFF. V is TRBV11-3 and J is TRBJ2-1, with 8 nucleotides matching TRBD2. The V and J ends lost 5 bases and 6 bases, in that order; junction bases with no gene match: 15. Germline V lookup: CDR1 SGHNT, CDR2 YENEEA. The CDR3 has 17 residues. Full variable domain (outside the CDR3, taken from reference TRBV11-3 and TRBJ2-1): EAGVVQSPRYKIIEKKQPVAFWCNPISGHNTLYWYLQNLGQGPELLIRYENEEAVDDSQLPKDRFSAERLKGVDSTLKIQPAELGDSAVYLCASSPRLGGSGTNEQFFGPGTRLTVL.

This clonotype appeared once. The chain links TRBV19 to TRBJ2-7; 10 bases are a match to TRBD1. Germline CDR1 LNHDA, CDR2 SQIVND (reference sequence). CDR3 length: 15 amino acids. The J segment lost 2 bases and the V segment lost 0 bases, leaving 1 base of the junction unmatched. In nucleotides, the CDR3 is TGTGCCAGTAGTATAGATGGGACAGGGGCCTACGAGCAGTACTTC. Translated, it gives CASSIDGTGAYEQYF.

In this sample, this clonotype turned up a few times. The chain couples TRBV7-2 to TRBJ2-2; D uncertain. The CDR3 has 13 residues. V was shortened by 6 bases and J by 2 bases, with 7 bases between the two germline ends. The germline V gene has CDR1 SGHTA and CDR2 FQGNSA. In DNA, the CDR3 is TGTGCCAGCAGTGGGTTAAACACCGGGGAGCTGTTTTTT. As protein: CASSGLNTGELFF.